Only one count was recorded for the clone carrying this T cell receptor beta chain. The sample originates from a study of PD-L1 blockade in urothelial cancer. The table came from immunoSEQ multiplex PCR; TCRdb's copy has only in-frame clones and leaves some out. This table holds about 48,000 clones, approximately 83% found once. Time point given: peripheral blood 6 weeks after treatment start. CDR1 is SGHNT and CDR2 is YENEEA in the germline V gene. With 5 bases clipped from V and 6 bases from J, the junction kept 10 bases outside the gene matches. This CDR3 has 15 amino acids. This chain joins TRBV11-3 and TRBJ2-1; 7 nucleotides align to TRBD1. The sequence came from a man between 60 and 75 years old with urothelial cancer. This sample comprised PBMCs, obtained around atezolizumab (anti-PD-L1) treatment. The CDR3 protein is CASSPRDRESNEQFF. The CDR3 nucleotides read TGTGCCAGCAGCCCAAGAGACAGGGAGAGCAATGAGCAGTTCTTC.